The 24 T cell receptor beta chains presented below share a single source sample, sequenced in a study of T cells in Graves' hyperthyroidism and ophthalmopathy (dated by TCRdb to the late 2010s). Library preparation was by multiplex PCR. Reads for this sample came from an Illumina HiSeq 2000. The TCR beta CDR3 regions were amplified from RNA transcripts. The TCR CDR3 was subjected to a first round of RT-PCR using the HTBI primer set and the Qiagen OneStep RT-PCR kit. The public reads were run again by TCRdb, first through fastp at Q25 and then through MiXCR, and only productive beta chains were kept. Rows with a matching CDR3 protein are joined into one entry that keeps the most common DNA and genes. Within this sample are roughly 170,000 distinct CDR3 sequences, with about a sixth of them counted one time only. The top ten clonotypes cover 25% to 30% of the sample. The sample consisted of blood. These receptors were obtained from a woman aged 45 to 65 with Graves' hyperthyroidism.

This clonotype has at least ten counts. This rearrangement joins TRBV20-1 to TRBJ1-2; the match to TRBD1 covers 10 bases. CDR1 is DFQATT and CDR2 is SNEGSKA in the germline V gene (reference sequence). The V gene end was trimmed by 5 bases and the J gene end by 8 bases; junction bases not matched to a gene: 14. This CDR3 has 15 amino acids. CDR3 sequence reads: CSAPKRTGTGEGYTF. The CDR3 DNA sequence: TGCAGTGCTCCAAAACGGACCGGGACAGGGGAGGGCTACACCTTC.

This clonotype was counted many times. The chain's CDR3 is CAISESGRGTGEQYF. In nucleotides, the CDR3 is TGTGCCATCAGTGAGTCGGGCAGGGGGACAGGAGAGCAGTACTTC. The V call is TRBV10-3, the J call TRBJ2-7, with TRBD1 matching 8 bases. The germline CDR1 and CDR2 sequences are ENHRY and SYGVKD. V lost 0 bases to trimming and J lost 7 bases; unmatched junction nucleotides: 8. The CDR3 is 15 residues long.

This clonotype was seen ten or more times. J is TRBJ1-3 and V is TRBV9; TRBD1 matches at 7 bases. The CDR3 sequence is 16 residues long. V dropped 4 bases and J dropped 1; count of bases not matched to a gene: 8. CDR1 and CDR2 from the germline V gene are SGDLS and YYNGEE. CDR3 loop: CASSLTGTESGNTIYF. CDR3 bases: TGTGCCAGCAGCTTGACCGGGACAGAGTCTGGAAACACCATATATTTT.

The rearrangement uses TRBV5-5 and TRBJ2-3; the D gene is possibly TRBD2 (6 bases). The germline CDR1 and CDR2 sequences are SGHKS and YYEKEE (reference sequence). The CDR3 is made up of 15 amino acids. The V gene lost 4 bases and the J gene lost 0 bases, with 12 bases spanning the gap. The DNA of the CDR3 is TGTGCCAGCAGCCCCGGGACTCCGAGCACAGATACGCAGTATTTT. This codes for CASSPGTPSTDTQYF.

This clonotype was recorded at least ten times. No conserved phenylalanine or tryptophan ends this CDR3, so it is likely a read error. The V call is TRBV29-1, the J call TRBJ1-1, with D unresolved. V lost 3 bases and J 1 base, leaving 6 bases between the germline ends. This CDR3 has 12 amino acids. Germline CDR1 and CDR2: SQVTM and ANQGSEA. The CDR3 nucleotides read TGCAGCGTTGATACAGCGAACACTGAAGCTTTCCTT. Translating gives CSVDTANTEAFL.

The sample holds many counts of this clonotype. The chain joins TRBV12-3 or TRBV12-4 to TRBJ2-1; D is ambiguous. This CDR3 has 12 residues. Trimming took off 3 bases at V and 4 bases at J, with 4 bases between the two ends. The CDR3 reads CASSFRYNEQFF. CDR3 bases: TGTGCCAGCAGTTTTCGGTACAATGAGCAGTTCTTC.

The J gene is TRBJ2-1, the V gene TRBV24-1; weak D call: TRBD2 (6 bases). Germline CDR1 and CDR2: KGHDR and SFDVKD. The length of the CDR3 is 14 residues. V lost 3 bases to trimming and J lost 3 bases, with 8 bases between them. The CDR3 DNA reads TGTGCCACCAGTGATGAGGACTACTACAATGAGCAGTTCTTC. The encoded protein is CATSDEDYYNEQFF.

This clonotype has only a few counts. The V call is TRBV7-9, the J call TRBJ1-1; D might be TRBD1 (6 bases). The germline V gene has CDR1 SEHNR and CDR2 FQNEAQ (reference sequence). The CDR3 has 15 amino acids. Trimming took 2 bases from V and 6 from J, leaving 16 bases between them. This CDR3 is CASSLSGAGGAEAFF. The CDR3 bases are TGTGCCAGCAGCTTATCGGGGGCCGGGGGCGCTGAAGCTTTCTTT.

The CDR3 here is CASKDRWRQYF. DNA for the CDR3: TGTGCCAGCAAAGACAGGTGGAGGCAGTATTTT. The rearrangement links TRBV28 to TRBJ2-3, with D tentatively TRBD1 (6 bases). The CDR3 consists of 11 residues. CDR1 and CDR2 from the germline V gene are MDHEN and SYDVKM. The V end was cut by 7 bases, the J end by 11 bases, with 13 bases between.

The V call is TRBV5-1, the J call TRBJ1-1; D remains unclear. In germline, CDR1 is SGHRS, CDR2 YFSETQ. Trimming pared 1 base from V and 5 bases from J, leaving 9 bases between. The CDR3 extends over 13 amino acids. This CDR3 reads CASSLNSLTEAFF. In DNA form, the CDR3 reads TGCGCCAGCAGCTTGAACTCTCTTACTGAAGCTTTCTTT.

The CDR3 region has the DNA TGTGCCAGCAGTTTCTACGGGGGGGCCCTGTACCAAGAGACCCAGTACTTC. Translation gives CASSFYGGALYQETQYF. The chain links TRBV6-1 to TRBJ2-5, with 8 positions matching TRBD2. This CDR3 comprises 17 residues. The junction had 11 bases not matched to a gene; V was cut back by 5 bases and J by 0 bases. Germline values: CDR1 MNHNS, CDR2 SASEGT.

This clonotype appeared many times. The chain recombines TRBV7-8 with TRBJ2-1; 10 positions match TRBD2. The V gene's germline CDR1 is SGHVS and CDR2 FQNEAQ. The CDR3 is made up of 16 amino acids. Trimming removed 6 bases from V and 8 bases from J; junction bases left unmatched: 13. Here the CDR3 DNA reads TGTGCCAGCAGTCTTGGGCCGGGACTAGCGCGCGATGAGCAGTTCTTC. This encodes CASSLGPGLARDEQFF.

The CDR3 bases are TGTGCCAGCAGTCTTGACCGGGGCCTCTATGGCTACACCTTC. Translated: CASSLDRGLYGYTF. The genes are TRBV12-3 or TRBV12-4 and TRBJ1-2, with D possibly matching TRBD1 (5 bases). The CDR3 has 14 amino acids. With 5 bases removed from V and 4 bases from J, the gap between germline ends came to 14 bases.

On this clonotype: One end of the junction is discordant with germline, which a read error may explain. This rearrangement joins TRBV20-1 to TRBJ1-2; D may be TRBD1 (6 bases). This CDR3 contains 12 residues. CDR1 DFQATT and CDR2 SNEGSKA come from the germline V gene (reference sequence). The CDR3 here is CSAEDSNYSYTF. The CDR3 region has the DNA TGCAGTGCAGAGGACAGTAACTATAGCTACACCTTC.

This clonotype was detected ten times or more. V is TRBV20-1 and J is TRBJ1-5, with a tentative D call TRBD1 (5 bases). The CDR3 covers 14 residues. Germline V lookup: CDR1 DFQATT, CDR2 SNEGSKA (reference sequence). Trimming removed 6 bases from V and 2 bases from J, with 14 bases in between. The CDR3 loop is CSAGGGMRNQPQHF. Written as DNA, the CDR3 is TGCAGTGCCGGGGGTGGAATGCGCAATCAGCCCCAGCATTTT.

The chain combines TRBV11-2 with TRBJ1-1; no reliable D call. Trimming removed 4 bases from V and 4 bases from J, with 7 bases in between. Germline V lookup: CDR1 SGHAT, CDR2 FQNNGV. The CDR3 covers 12 residues. CDR3 in DNA: TGTGCCAGCAGCTCCAGCCCCACTGAAGCTTTCTTT. It encodes CASSSSPTEAFF. The variable domain in full, completed from reference TRBV11-2 and TRBJ1-1, reads EAGVAQSPRYKIIEKRQSVAFWCNPISGHATLYWYQQILGQGPKLLIQFQNNGVVDDSQLPKDRFSAERLKGVDSTLKIQPAKLEDSAVYLCASSSSPTEAFFGQGTRLTVV.

This clonotype was seen at least ten times. The chain links TRBV7-3 to TRBJ2-2; D tentatively fits TRBD1 or TRBD2 (5 bases each). CDR3 length: 15 residues. V was shortened by 5 bases and J by 0 bases, with 10 bases between the two germline ends. Germline V gives CDR1 SGHTA, CDR2 FQGTGA. CDR3 loop: CASSQGPTNTGELFF. The CDR3 DNA follows: TGTGCCAGCAGCCAGGGACCCACGAACACCGGGGAGCTGTTTTTT.

This clonotype was counted many times. CDR3 amino acids: CASSDLRDRVLLGNQPQHF. The CDR3 bases are TGTGCCAGCAGCGACCTCCGGGACAGGGTGCTATTGGGCAATCAGCCCCAGCATTTT. This chain connects TRBV2 to TRBJ1-5; 9 positions agree with TRBD1. The CDR3 length is 19 residues. V lost 6 bases and J lost 2; bases outside the gene matches: 17. CDR1 is SNHLY and CDR2 is FYNNEI in the germline V gene. The entire variable domain, with the rest obtained from reference TRBV2 and TRBJ1-5, is as follows: EPEVTQTPSHQVTQMGQEVILRCVPISNHLYFYWYRQILGQKVEFLVSFYNNEISEKSEIFDDQFSVERPDGSNFTLKIRSTKLEDSAMYFCASSDLRDRVLLGNQPQHFGDGTRLSIL.

This clonotype was counted at least ten times. The rearrangement uses TRBV19 and TRBJ1-1; a possible D gene is TRBD1 (5 bases). Germline V lookup: CDR1 LNHDA, CDR2 SQIVND (reference sequence). The CDR3 extends over 13 amino acids. V was pared by 5 bases and J by 7 bases, with 14 bases between. CDR3 DNA sequence: TGTGCCAGTAGTGCACAGGAGGGTCTTGAAGCTTTCTTT. As protein: CASSAQEGLEAFF.

This clonotype has at least ten counts. J is TRBJ1-6 and V is TRBV9, with D hard to call. Germline CDR1 reads SGDLS; CDR2 reads YYNGEE. V dropped 0 bases and J dropped 7 bases, with 11 bases sitting between them. This CDR3 is built from 15 residues. CDR3 nucleotides: TGTGCCAGCAGCGTAGCTACAGCGAGCAATTCACCCCTCCACTTT. It encodes CASSVATASNSPLHF.

In its sample, this clonotype was seen many times. The V gene is TRBV2, the J gene TRBJ2-7; 8 bases match TRBD2. In germline, CDR1 is SNHLY, CDR2 FYNNEI. The junction had 5 bases not matched to a gene; V was cut back by 4 bases and J by 3 bases. This CDR3 contains 14 residues. The CDR3 protein is CASSVSGAYYEQYF. The DNA for the CDR3 is TGTGCCAGCAGTGTTAGCGGGGCATACTACGAGCAGTACTTC. The full variable domain, in which reference TRBV2 and TRBJ2-7 provide the parts outside the CDR3, is EPEVTQTPSHQVTQMGQEVILRCVPISNHLYFYWYRQILGQKVEFLVSFYNNEISEKSEIFDDQFSVERPDGSNFTLKIRSTKLEDSAMYFCASSVSGAYYEQYFGPGTRLTVT.

A note on this clonotype: A junction boundary mismatches the germline segment, possibly from a read error. CDR3 amino acids: CASSMGWSRNTGELFF. CDR3 nucleotide sequence: TGTGCCAGCAGCATGGGGTGGAGTCGAAACACCGGGGAGCTGTTTTTC. The chain links TRBV11-3 to TRBJ2-2; maybe TRBD2 (5 bases). The germline V gene has CDR1 SGHNT and CDR2 YENEEA. CDR3 length: 16 residues.

This clonotype was counted ten times or more. The chain combines TRBV9 with TRBJ1-2; possible D gene TRBD1, 5 bases. The CDR3 runs 15 residues. Trimming pared 3 bases from V and 7 bases from J, leaving 19 bases between. Germline values: CDR1 SGDLS, CDR2 YYNGEE. Written as DNA, the CDR3 is TGTGCCAGCAGCGCCGGGGCCGTATTAAGGGTTGGCTACACCTTC. This translates into CASSAGAVLRVGYTF.

As DNA, the CDR3 is TGTGCCACCGCTCGGAGGGGGGCGGGGGCTTTCTTT. Residues: CATARRGAGAFF. The V and J genes are TRBV10-3 and TRBJ1-1; possibly TRBD1 for D (6 bases). CDR3 length equals 12 residues. Germline CDR1 ENHRY, CDR2 SYGVKD. The V and J ends lost 10 bases and 11 bases respectively, with 20 bases between them.